These T cell receptor beta chains were read from a single sample in a study of T-cell reconstitution after alpha-beta-depleted transplantation in children. TCRdb reprocessed the PCR reads via MiXCR and lists one record per CDR3 protein. The sample has hundreds of thousands of distinct CDR3 sequences; about 11% are singletons. This specimen consisted of PBMCs from the stem cell graft donor, obtained from the stem cell graft. All receptors derive from a human donor who donated a stem cell graft to a child with acute lymphoblastic leukemia. The CDR3 runs from the conserved cysteine through the conserved F or W. A D gene is named only where the DNA matches it firmly. Not every row has a clone size; where given, it reads once, few, many or a size class.

TRBV27	TRBJ2-5	-	many	CASSLSQGQETQYF	TGTGCCAGCAGTTTATCGCAGGGCCAAGAGACCCAGTACTTC
TRBV12-3/TRBV12-4	TRBJ1-5	-	few	CASSLRAGAGPNQPQHF	TGTGCCAGCAGTTTAAGGGCCGGGGCAGGGCCTAATCAGCCCCAGCATTTT
TRBV18	TRBJ1-1	-	many	CASSGPNSRGAFF	TGTGCCAGCTCAGGGCCTAACTCCAGAGGGGCTTTCTTT
TRBV5-1	TRBJ2-5	TRBD1	many	CASTGQLEETQYF	TGCGCCAGCACGGGACAGTTAGAAGAGACCCAGTACTTC
TRBV12-5	TRBJ2-7	-	-	CASPQAVIPVEQYF	TGTGCTAGTCCCCAGGCTGTGATCCCCGTCGAGCAGTACTTC
TRBV28	TRBJ2-3	-	many	CASISVWGARGTDTQYF	TGTGCCAGCATCTCAGTATGGGGGGCGAGGGGCACAGATACGCAGTATTTT
TRBV11-2	TRBJ2-7	-	many	CASSLELGAGINFYEQYF	TGTGCCAGCAGCTTAGAATTAGGGGCAGGGATTAACTTCTACGAGCAGTACTTC
TRBV7-2	TRBJ2-4	-	many	CASSLAWAAFSQNIQYF	TGTGCCAGCAGCTTAGCGTGGGCGGCATTTAGCCAAAACATTCAGTACTTC
TRBV7-8	TRBJ2-7	TRBD1	many	CASSPPGQRYEQYF	TGTGCCAGCAGCCCACCGGGACAGCGGTACGAGCAGTACTTC
TRBV5-1	TRBJ2-7	TRBD2	many	CASREGLADSYEQYF	TGCGCCAGCAGGGAAGGACTAGCGGACTCCTACGAGCAGTACTTC
TRBV5-1	TRBJ1-3	-	few	CASSPYAGAHSGNTIYF	TGCGCCAGCAGCCCTTATGCAGGGGCCCACTCTGGAAACACCATATATTTT
TRBV24-1	TRBJ2-5	TRBD1	once	CATSEGQGVRETQYF	TGTGCCACCAGTGAGGGGCAGGGGGTAAGGGAGACCCAGTACTTC
TRBV20-1	TRBJ1-6	-	-	CSASRTGEFTLHF	TGCAGTGCTAGCAGGACGGGAGAGTTCACCCTCCACTTT
TRBV20-1	TRBJ2-7	-	many	CSAREDQSLFSYEQYF	TGCAGTGCTAGAGAGGACCAATCATTATTCTCCTACGAGCAGTACTTC
TRBV7-9	TRBJ2-1	TRBD1	-	CASSEGQTYNDQFF	TGTGCCAGCAGCGAGGGACAGACCTACAATGACCAGTTCTTC
TRBV20-1	TRBJ2-7	TRBD2	few	CSASELAGGVYEGEQYF	TGCAGTGCTAGTGAGCTAGCGGGGGGCGTTTACGAGGGCGAGCAGTACTTC
TRBV7-6	TRBJ2-5	-	many	CASSLGQGGTQYF	TGTGCCAGCAGCTTAGGACAGGGAGGGACCCAGTACTTC
TRBV12-3/TRBV12-4	TRBJ1-5	-	many	CASSSAVVGPQHF	TGTGCCAGCAGTTCAGCTGTAGTTGGGCCCCAGCATTTT
TRBV5-1	TRBJ2-5	-	many	CASSLENWGQETQYF	TGCGCCAGCAGCCTAGAGAACTGGGGGCAAGAGACCCAGTACTTC
TRBV7-8	TRBJ1-6	-	many	CASSPPGGSPLHF	TGTGCCAGCAGCCCTCCGGGTGGTTCACCCCTCCACTTT
TRBV27	TRBJ2-1	-	-	CASTLGYEQFF	TGTGCCAGCACCCTAGGGTATGAGCAGTTCTTC
TRBV27	TRBJ2-5	TRBD1	many	CASSIRTGQETQYF	TGTGCCAGCAGTATAAGGACAGGACAAGAGACCCAGTACTTC
TRBV20-1	TRBJ2-5	TRBD2	many	CSARAVTGGQQETQYF	TGCAGTGCTAGAGCAGTAACGGGGGGGCAGCAAGAGACCCAGTACTTC
TRBV10-3	TRBJ1-6	TRBD1	many	CAIKGQYNSPLHF	TGTGCCATTAAGGGACAGTATAATTCACCCCTCCACTTT
TRBV4-3	TRBJ1-1	-	many	CASSHIGGRTEAFF	TGCGCCAGCAGCCATATTGGGGGGAGGACTGAAGCTTTCTTT
TRBV4-3	TRBJ2-3	TRBD2	many	CASSQDASGREDTQYF	TGCGCCAGCAGCCAAGACGCTAGCGGGAGGGAAGATACGCAGTATTTT
TRBV9	TRBJ2-2	-	few	CASSVEGANTGELFF	TGTGCCAGCAGCGTGGAAGGTGCTAACACCGGGGAGCTGTTTTTT
TRBV7-9	TRBJ1-3	-	few	CASRREIQGSGNTIYF	TGTGCCAGCAGGCGAGAGATTCAGGGCTCTGGAAACACCATATATTTT
TRBV7-8	TRBJ1-2	-	many	CASSLALGVLDGYTF	TGTGCCAGCAGCTTAGCGCTGGGGGTCCTCGATGGCTACACCTTC
TRBV29-1	TRBJ1-1	-	many	CSVDGNLNTEAFF	TGCAGCGTTGACGGAAACCTGAACACTGAAGCTTTCTTT
TRBV12-3/TRBV12-4	TRBJ2-2	TRBD2	many	CASSLILAGAGELFF	TGTGCCAGCAGTTTAATACTAGCGGGAGCCGGGGAGCTGTTTTTT
TRBV15	TRBJ1-1	-	many	CATSRVQGLNTEAFF	TGTGCCACCAGCAGAGTGCAGGGGTTGAACACTGAAGCTTTCTTT
TRBV7-2	TRBJ2-3	TRBD2	many	CASSLGLAGVNRGTDTQYF	TGTGCCAGCAGCTTAGGGCTAGCGGGGGTAAACCGGGGCACAGATACGCAGTATTTT
TRBV28	TRBJ1-1	TRBD1	many	CASSSGQGGTEAFF	TGTGCCAGCAGTTCTGGACAGGGAGGCACTGAAGCTTTCTTT
TRBV7-2	TRBJ2-7	TRBD2	many	CASSLAGTSGRNWYEQYF	TGTGCCAGCAGCTTAGCCGGGACTAGCGGGAGAAATTGGTACGAGCAGTACTTC